This T cell receptor (beta chain) derives from a study of neoadjuvant nivolumab and ipilimumab in lung cancer. Findings and caveats of the study: Only two of four nivolumab-treated tumors gained richness and clonality by surgery. TCR richness and clonality were higher in tumors than adjacent uninvolved lung.

With regard to this clone: Its antigen is currently unknown.

Libraries were prepared by immunoSEQ multiplex PCR; TCRdb keeps only in-frame clonotypes and omits some of them. This table has about 26,000 clones, 80% appearing once. The CDR3 is made up of 14 amino acids. CDR1 KGHSH and CDR2 LQKENI come from the germline V gene. V was clipped by 3 bases and J by 0 bases, with 7 bases between them. The V call is TRBV18, the J call TRBJ2-3; weak D call: TRBD2 (6 bases). The sequence derives from an adult with non-small cell lung cancer. The sequencing used peripheral blood, collected before neoadjuvant nivolumab, alone or with ipilimumab. CDR3 sequence reads: CASSPGTSTDTQYF. In nucleotides, the CDR3 is TGTGCCAGCTCACCGGGGACTAGCACAGATACGCAGTATTTT.